One sample yielded the 6 T cell receptor beta chains listed below, sequenced in a study of T cell repertoires in aging, cancer and after chemotherapy. Multiplex touch-down PCR with TRB-A/B primers amplified rearranged V-D-J TRB sequences. TCRdb re-called the multiplex PCR reads with MiXCR, one entry per CDR3 protein. The sample records approximately 6,400 distinct CDR3 sequences, under 25% being singletons. Peripheral blood genomic DNA, not sorted cells or RNA, was the template. Sequencing was performed on blood. Every receptor here comes from a human donor in good health.

In its sample, this clonotype ranks as medium-sized (0.01 to 0.1%). The chain recombines TRBV20-1 with TRBJ2-5; TRBD2 might be the D (6 bases). Germline CDR1 DFQATT, CDR2 SNEGSKA (reference sequence). This CDR3 comprises 14 residues. Between the trimmed V and J ends, which lost 5 bases and 2 bases, there was a span of 15 bases. This CDR3 is CSALPRLGQETQYF. CDR3 bases: TGCAGTGCTCTCCCCCGACTAGGTCAAGAGACCCAGTACTTC.

In this sample, this clonotype is medium-sized (0.01 to 0.1%). The chain links TRBV11-3 to TRBJ2-2; D remains unclear. V gave up 1 base and J gave up 4 bases, with 4 bases separating them. Looked up from germline, CDR1 is SGHNT and CDR2 is YENEEA. This CDR3 has 13 amino acids. CDR3 bases: TGTGCCAGCAGCTTAGCAGGCACCGGGGAGCTGTTTTTT. Protein sequence: CASSLAGTGELFF.

The rearrangement links TRBV9 to TRBJ1-1; the D is unclear. V dropped 0 bases and J dropped 1 base, with 4 bases sitting between them. Looked up from germline, CDR1 is SGDLS and CDR2 is YYNGEE. The length of the CDR3 is 13 residues. CDR3 sequence (DNA): TGTGCCAGCAGCGTAGAGGGGAACACTGAAGCTTTCTTT. It is translated as CASSVEGNTEAFF.

This clonotype is labeled as medium-sized (0.01 to 0.1%). The chain links TRBV7-6 to TRBJ2-1, with TRBD1 identical over 9 bases. The CDR3 loop spans 16 amino acids. Germline CDR1 is SGHVS and CDR2 is FNYEAQ. The V segment lost 1 base and the J segment 6 bases; nucleotides outside the gene matches: 7. This chain's CDR3 is CASSLDPHRGRNEQFF. As DNA, the CDR3 is TGTGCCAGCAGCTTAGACCCCCACAGGGGGCGCAATGAGCAGTTCTTC. The full variable domain, completed using reference TRBV7-6 and TRBJ2-1, is GAGVSQSPRYKVTKRGQDVALRCDPISGHVSLYWYRQALGQGPEFLTYFNYEAQQDKSGLPNDRFSAERPEGSISTLTIQRTEQRDSAMYRCASSLDPHRGRNEQFFGPGTRLTVL.

The chain employs TRBV29-1 and TRBJ1-2; 8 nucleotides line up with TRBD1. With 6 bases clipped from V and 4 bases from J, the junction kept 1 base outside the gene matches. Germline V gene lookup returns CDR1 SQVTM and CDR2 ANQGSEA. The CDR3 loop spans 11 amino acids. CDR3 DNA: TGCAGCGTGACAGGGGTCTATGGCTACACCTTC. This encodes CSVTGVYGYTF. The full variable domain, completed using reference TRBV29-1 and TRBJ1-2, is SAVISQKPSRDICQRGTSLTIQCQVDSQVTMMFWYRQQPGQSLTLIATANQGSEATYESGFVIDKFPISRPNLTFSTLTVSNMSPEDSSIYLCSVTGVYGYTFGSGTRLTVV.

This clonotype was detected only once. A clone one base away is much larger, so this may be a read error. The chain is built from TRBV7-2 and TRBJ1-1; D not resolved. Per germline, CDR1 SGHTA and CDR2 FQGNSA. There are 14 residues in the CDR3. Trimming took off 3 bases at V and 3 bases at J, with 11 bases between the two ends. The CDR3 region is CASSFLLVDTEAFF. The CDR3 DNA reads as TGTGCCAGCAGCTTTCTCCTTGTTGACACTGAAGCTTTCTTT.